This T cell receptor beta chain came from a study of blood T cells in healthy people across ages. General study results and limits: A roughly linear age-dependent decrease characterized TCR beta diversity per million T cells. Both higher diversity and more naive CD4+ cells marked long-lived donors when set against aged donors.

This clonotype was detected many times. What it binds is not known. The use of a sample-barcoded 5' primer and a J-beta primer mix characterized a second PCR of about 6 to 11 cycles. A template-switch adaptor with 12 random nucleotides tagged each cDNA molecule. TCRdb itself ran the 5' RACE reads through MiXCR, one entry per CDR3 protein. The repertoire holds about 1,800,000 distinct CDR3 sequences, approximately 30% seen once, with 7.7% in the top ten. Trimming at V came to 6 bases and at J to 3 bases, leaving 4 bases not matched to a gene. There are 13 residues in the CDR3. Sequenced material: blood. The receptor comes from a woman aged 25 to 39 in good health. This rearrangement joins TRBV12-3 or TRBV12-4 to TRBJ1-2; TRBD1 aligns across 7 bases. CDR3 coding DNA: TGTGCCAGCAGAGAAGGGACAGACTATGGCTACACCTTC. Its translation is CASREGTDYGYTF.